The T cell receptor beta chain under discussion was sequenced for a study of human T cells and chemical hapten exposure. General study results and limits: Given that the donors had alopecia, their immune response may differ from that seen in healthy people. Significantly greater numbers of large CDR3 similarity clusters came from expanded TCRs than from controls.

This clonotype was picked up a small number of times. Its antigen remains unidentified. Germline loops: CDR1 LGHDT, CDR2 YNNKEL (reference sequence). CDR3 length equals 14 residues. The J segment lost 6 bases and the V segment lost 2 bases, leaving 5 bases of the junction unmatched. As for time point: patch test 2, 6 weeks after DPC sensitization. Stated treatment: therapeutic diphenylcyclopropenone sensitization with weekly scalp DPC. MiXCR was run by TCRdb on the RACE reads, yielding one entry per CDR3 protein. Among around 130,000 distinct CDR3 sequences listed, about 10% were seen once. J is TRBJ2-7 and V is TRBV3-1, with 9 bases fitting TRBD1. The sequencing used whole blood, collected in connection with sensitization to the hapten diphenylcyclopropenone (DPC). The receptor's source is a woman aged 45-65 years with alopecia areata. Some clones in this sample may be carry-over from other donors' samples. CDR3 amino acids: CASSQFRGQGEQYF. CDR3 in DNA: TGTGCCAGCAGCCAATTCCGGGGACAGGGCGAGCAGTACTTC.